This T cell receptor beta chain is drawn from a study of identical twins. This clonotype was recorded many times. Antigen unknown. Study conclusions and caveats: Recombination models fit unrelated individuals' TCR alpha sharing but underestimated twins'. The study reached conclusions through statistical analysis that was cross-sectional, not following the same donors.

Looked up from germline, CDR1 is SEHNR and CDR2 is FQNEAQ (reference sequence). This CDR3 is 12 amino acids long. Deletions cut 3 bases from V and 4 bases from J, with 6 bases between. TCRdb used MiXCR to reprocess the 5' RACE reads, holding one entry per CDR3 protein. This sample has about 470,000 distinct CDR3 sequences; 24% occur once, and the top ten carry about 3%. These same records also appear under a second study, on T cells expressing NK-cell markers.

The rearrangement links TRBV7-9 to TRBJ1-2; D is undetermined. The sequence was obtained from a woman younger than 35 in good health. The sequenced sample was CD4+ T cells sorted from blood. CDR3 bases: TGTGCCAGCAGCTTGGGTCTCTATGGCTACACCTTC. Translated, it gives CASSLGLYGYTF.